A selection of T cell receptor beta chains follows, all from one sample in a study of blood T cells in healthy people across ages. From the 5' RACE reads, TCRdb called clonotypes with MiXCR, one entry per CDR3 protein. The sample consists of around 500,000 distinct CDR3 sequences, about 26% of them appearing once. This sample also appeared in a second study, on T cells of mothers and their children.

The specimen sequenced was blood. The receptor set was obtained from a boy aged 2 to 10 in good health. Each CDR3 is given with its conserved first and last residue. Each record gives: CDR3 length, V gene, clone size, J gene, D gene, CDR3 DNA, CDR3 protein. A D gene is named only where the DNA matches it firmly. The size entry is marked missing in some rows and otherwise reads once, few, many or a size class.

17	TRBV20-1	.	TRBJ2-3	TRBD2	TGCAGTGCTCTAAACCGGGGAACTAGCGGATTCACAGATACGCAGTATTTT	CSALNRGTSGFTDTQYF
13	TRBV19	.	TRBJ2-4	.	TGTGCCAGCAAATCGGAACATGTTGACATTCAGTACTTC	CASKSEHVDIQYF
16	TRBV18	.	TRBJ1-1	.	TGTGCCAGCTCACCGACCATGGGACCAGGGGCCACTGAAGCTTTCTTT	CASSPTMGPGATEAFF
15	TRBV7-2	.	TRBJ2-7	.	TGTGCCAGCAGCTTACAGTCAGGGGCTCCCTACGAGCAGTACTTC	CASSLQSGAPYEQYF
15	TRBV12-3/TRBV12-4	.	TRBJ2-7	.	TGTGCCAGCAGTGGGCACAGTGGGACGTCCTACGAGCAGTACTTC	CASSGHSGTSYEQYF
13	TRBV27	.	TRBJ2-5	.	TGTGCCAGCAGTCCCCGGTTTGGGGCCTGGCAGTACTTC	CASSPRFGAWQYF
13	TRBV29-1	.	TRBJ2-2	.	TGCAGCGCTGATACGGGGAACACCGGGGAGCTGTTTTTT	CSADTGNTGELFF
14	TRBV6-1	.	TRBJ2-2	.	TGTGCCAGCAGCCGGACACCGAACACCGGGGAGCTGTTTTTT	CASSRTPNTGELFF
12	TRBV20-1	few	TRBJ1-1	TRBD1	TGCAGTGCTGACCGTGGGGACAGGGAAGCTTTCTTT	CSADRGDREAFF
15	TRBV28	.	TRBJ2-7	.	TGTGCCAGCAGTTTGTCCGGAGGCCCCCTCTACGAGCAGTACTTC	CASSLSGGPLYEQYF
14	TRBV24-1	once	TRBJ2-5	TRBD2	TGTGCCACCAGTCAGCCTAGCGGACAAGAGACCCAGTACTTC	CATSQPSGQETQYF
14	TRBV24-1	few	TRBJ2-3	.	TGTGCCACCAGTCAGGGCATCGGCGCAGATACGCAGTATTTT	CATSQGIGADTQYF
14	TRBV29-1	few	TRBJ1-5	TRBD1	TGCAGCGTTGGTCTACAGGGGCGGGAGCAGCCCCAGCATTTT	CSVGLQGREQPQHF
16	TRBV5-1	.	TRBJ2-5	.	TGCGCCAGCAGCTTGAATTGGGACGGCTACCAAGAGACCCAGTACTTC	CASSLNWDGYQETQYF
15	TRBV7-2	.	TRBJ2-2	.	TGTGCCAGCAGCTTAGGGGCAGCATTCGGCGGGGAGCTGTTTTTT	CASSLGAAFGGELFF
15	TRBV5-1	few	TRBJ1-4	TRBD1	TGCGCCAGCAGCTTACCGGGACAGGGCCATGAAAAACTGTTTTTT	CASSLPGQGHEKLFF
15	TRBV30	.	TRBJ2-1	TRBD2	TGTGCCTGGAGTACGGGACTAGTAGTCAACAATGAGCAGTTCTTC	CAWSTGLVVNNEQFF
15	TRBV29-1	few	TRBJ2-3	TRBD2	TGCAGCGTTGAAGGGGGACTACCCATCTTGGATACGCAGTATTTT	CSVEGGLPILDTQYF
15	TRBV29-1	.	TRBJ2-1	TRBD2	TGCAGCGTAGCCGGGACTAGCGGGAGTAGCAATGAGCAGTTCTTC	CSVAGTSGSSNEQFF